This T cell receptor beta chain appears in the sequencing data of a study of shared clonotypes between healthy human individuals. Study-level points and caveats: Exclusively blood specimens were collected; tissue repertoires likely differ. About 5% of naive CD4 clonotypes were shared across a few donors.

To note about this clone: Its antigen is undetermined.

Data came from immunoSEQ multiplex PCR; TCRdb stores just in-frame clones and leaves some out. This sample has over 700,000 clones, with over 55% found just once. Per the germline V gene, CDR1 is SNHLY and CDR2 is FYNNEI. The germline V and J ends were trimmed by 7 bases and 13 bases, with 17 bases remaining between them. The CDR3 spans 12 residues. The receptor's source is a woman in her 30s in good health. The chain links TRBV2 to TRBJ2-1, with D perhaps matching TRBD1 (6 bases). The sequenced material came from memory CD4+ T cells sorted from blood. The subset denotes: CD45RA-negative fraction. The CDR3 bases are TGTGCCAGCACCTGGTCGGACAGTTATCAGTTCTTC. This encodes CASTWSDSYQFF.